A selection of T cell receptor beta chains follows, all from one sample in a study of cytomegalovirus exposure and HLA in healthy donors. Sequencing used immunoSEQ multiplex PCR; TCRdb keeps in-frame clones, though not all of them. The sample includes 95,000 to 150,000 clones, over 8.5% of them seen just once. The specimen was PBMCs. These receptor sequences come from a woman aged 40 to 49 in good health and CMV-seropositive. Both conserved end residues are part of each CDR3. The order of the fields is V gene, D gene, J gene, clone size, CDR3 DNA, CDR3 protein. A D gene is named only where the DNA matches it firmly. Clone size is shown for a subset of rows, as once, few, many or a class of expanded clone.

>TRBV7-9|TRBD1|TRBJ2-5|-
TGTGCCAGCAGCTTAGGACAGGGACCGGCAATTAAGTACTTC
CASSLGQGPAIKYF
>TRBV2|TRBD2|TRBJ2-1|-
TGTGCCAGCAGGGGGGGGATAGGTAAAGACAGTGAGCAGTTCTTC
CASRGGIGKDSEQFF
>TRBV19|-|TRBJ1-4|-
TGTGCCAGTAGTCCGAGACAGACTCAGAATGAAAAACTGTTTTTT
CASSPRQTQNEKLFF
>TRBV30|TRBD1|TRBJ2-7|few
TGTGCCTGGAGTACCACCGGGACAGGGCCCGAGCAGTACTTC
CAWSTTGTGPEQYF
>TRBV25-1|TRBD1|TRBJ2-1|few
TGTGCCAGCAACCTCGGGACAGGTCTATACAATGAGCAGTTCTTC
CASNLGTGLYNEQFF
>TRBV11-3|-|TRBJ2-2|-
TGTGCCAGCAGCCCACTAATTCACGGGGAGCTGTTTTTT
CASSPLIHGELFF
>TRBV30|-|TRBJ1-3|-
TGTGCCTGGAGTGTACCAAGCCCGAGCTCTGGAAACACCATATATTTT
CAWSVPSPSSGNTIYF
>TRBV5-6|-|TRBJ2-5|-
TGTGCCAGCAGCTTTTTCGAAGAGACCCAGTACTTC
CASSFFEETQYF
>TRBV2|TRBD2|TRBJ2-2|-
TGTGCCAGCAGGCGGGGGGAGGTCACCGGGGAGCTGTTTTTT
CASRRGEVTGELFF
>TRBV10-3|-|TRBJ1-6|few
TGTGCCATCAGTGTAGGGGGTAATTCACCCCTCCACTTT
CAISVGGNSPLHF
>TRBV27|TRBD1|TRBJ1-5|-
TGTGCCAGCAGCTGGGGGGACAGAGGGTATCAGCCCCAGCATTTT
CASSWGDRGYQPQHF